Listed below are T cell receptor beta chains from one sample, sequenced in a study of blood T cell repertoires in COVID-19. Produced via immunoSEQ multiplex PCR; TCRdb's table is partial and in-frame only. The sample has tens of thousands of clones, 87% seen once. Sequencing used peripheral blood. The receptor source for this set is a man older than 75 with active COVID-19. CDR3s include the opening cysteine and the closing phenylalanine or tryptophan. A D gene is named only where the DNA matches it firmly. Clone size is not always given. Where it is, it says once, few, many or a class for expanded clones.

d_gene	j_gene	abundance	v_gene	CDR3aa	CDR3nt
NA	TRBJ2-2	NA	TRBV19	CASGSRVNGELFF	TGTGCCAGTGGTAGCAGGGTGAACGGGGAGCTGTTTTTT
NA	TRBJ2-7	NA	TRBV11-2	CASSLGGDYEQYF	TGTGCCAGCAGCTTAGGGGGGGACTACGAGCAGTACTTC
TRBD1	TRBJ1-1	NA	TRBV10-1	CASKPGQSPRVPEAFF	TGCGCCAGCAAACCGGGACAGTCACCCAGGGTCCCTGAAGCTTTCTTT
NA	TRBJ2-7	few	TRBV3-1/TRBV3-2	CASSQAGSSYEQYF	TGTGCCAGCAGCCAAGCCGGGAGCTCCTACGAGCAGTACTTC
NA	TRBJ2-7	NA	TRBV7-2	CASSLSGQNAQYF	TGTGCCAGCAGCTTATCTGGGCAGAATGCGCAGTACTTC
NA	TRBJ1-4	NA	TRBV3-1/TRBV3-2	CASSRAEKLFF	TGTGCCAGCAGCCGGGCCGAGAAACTGTTTTTT
TRBD2	TRBJ2-5	NA	TRBV3-1/TRBV3-2	CASSHAGGRETQYF	TGTGCCAGCAGCCACGCGGGAGGGAGGGAGACCCAGTACTTC
NA	TRBJ2-2	NA	TRBV5-4	CASSLTEAGELFF	TGTGCCAGCAGCTTGACAGAAGCCGGGGAGCTGTTTTTT
NA	TRBJ1-5	NA	TRBV25-1	CASSEYTANQPQHF	TGTGCCAGCAGTGAATATACTGCGAATCAGCCCCAGCATTTT
NA	TRBJ2-3	NA	TRBV6-2/TRBV6-3	CASSQTDTQYF	TGTGCCAGCAGTCAGACAGATACGCAGTATTTT
TRBD1	TRBJ1-1	NA	TRBV3-1/TRBV3-2	CASSPPGTVSEAFF	TGTGCCAGCAGCCCCCCTGGGACAGTGAGTGAAGCTTTCTTT
NA	TRBJ1-5	once	TRBV5-1	CASSPDPHQPQHF	TGCGCCAGCAGCCCAGATCCTCATCAGCCCCAGCATTTT
TRBD1	TRBJ1-4	NA	TRBV5-4	CASSRTGTGNEKLFF	TGTGCCAGCAGTCGAACCGGGACAGGGAATGAAAAACTGTTTTTT
TRBD2	TRBJ2-7	NA	TRBV13	CASSLGRTSGSYEQYF	TGTGCCAGCAGCTTAGGGCGGACTAGCGGGAGCTACGAGCAGTACTTC
TRBD1	TRBJ1-1	NA	TRBV5-1	CASSPPGQGNTEAFF	TGCGCCAGCAGCCCTCCGGGACAGGGGAACACTGAAGCTTTCTTT
TRBD2	TRBJ2-1	NA	TRBV7-8	CASSPQAGLAGVEQFF	TGTGCCAGCAGCCCGCAGGCGGGACTAGCGGGAGTTGAGCAGTTCTTC
NA	TRBJ2-3	few	TRBV24-1	CATSDWATDTQYF	TGTGCCACCAGTGATTGGGCGACAGATACGCAGTATTTT
NA	TRBJ1-5	NA	TRBV3-1/TRBV3-2	CASSQASRDQPQHF	TGTGCCAGCAGCCAAGCGTCCCGGGATCAGCCCCAGCATTTT
TRBD2	TRBJ2-5	NA	TRBV11-3	CASSPGRGGTRGQETQYF	TGTGCCAGCAGCCCTGGGCGAGGGGGGACTAGAGGCCAAGAGACCCAGTACTTC
NA	TRBJ1-3	NA	TRBV27	CASRLTGSAGNTIYF	TGTGCCAGCAGGCTCACAGGGTCAGCTGGAAACACCATATATTTT
NA	TRBJ2-7	NA	TRBV5-4	CASSLALTYEQYF	TGTGCCAGCAGCTTGGCTCTAACGTACGAGCAGTACTTC
NA	TRBJ1-1	NA	TRBV7-2	CASSLAHGGGPEAFF	TGTGCCAGCAGCTTAGCGCACGGCGGGGGGCCTGAAGCTTTCTTT
TRBD2	TRBJ2-1	NA	TRBV7-2	CASSVSGRADHEQFF	TGTGCCAGCAGCGTTAGCGGGAGGGCCGACCATGAGCAGTTCTTC
NA	TRBJ1-1	few	TRBV6-2/TRBV6-3	CASSYHGGENTEAFF	TGTGCCAGCAGTTACCATGGGGGGGAGAACACTGAAGCTTTCTTT
TRBD2	TRBJ2-3	NA	TRBV9	CASSVSGRPGDTQYF	TGTGCCAGCAGCGTAAGCGGGAGGCCGGGAGATACGCAGTATTTT
TRBD2	TRBJ2-5	NA	TRBV7-2	CASSLRGPRTSGYQETQYF	TGTGCCAGCAGCTTAAGGGGGCCCCGGACTAGCGGATACCAAGAGACCCAGTACTTC
NA	TRBJ1-5	NA	TRBV6-1	CASSEWQGDSNQPQHF	TGTGCCAGCAGTGAATGGCAGGGCGATAGCAATCAGCCCCAGCATTTT
TRBD1	TRBJ1-5	few	TRBV30	CAWSVQGGQVYSNQPQHF	TGTGCCTGGAGTGTACAGGGGGGACAGGTTTATAGCAATCAGCCCCAGCATTTT
NA	TRBJ2-1	NA	TRBV6-6	CASSYEASSYNEQFF	TGTGCCAGCAGTTACGAGGCTAGCTCCTACAATGAGCAGTTCTTC
NA	TRBJ1-6	once	TRBV7-2	CASSSTDMRDNSPLHF	TGTGCCAGCAGCTCAACCGACATGAGGGATAATTCACCCCTCCACTTT
NA	TRBJ2-3	NA	TRBV7-2	CASSLDMGRGTDTQYF	TGTGCCAGCAGCTTAGATATGGGCAGGGGCACAGATACGCAGTATTTT
NA	TRBJ2-3	NA	TRBV29-1	CSVVRDSSSTDTQYF	TGCAGCGTCGTTCGGGACTCTTCTAGCACAGATACGCAGTATTTT
TRBD1	TRBJ1-2	NA	TRBV5-1	CASATGRDSHNYGYTF	TGCGCCAGCGCTACCGGCCGGGACAGCCATAACTATGGCTACACCTTC
NA	TRBJ1-4	NA	TRBV25-1	CASSESGTTNEKLFF	TGTGCCAGCAGTGAATCAGGGACAACTAATGAAAAACTGTTTTTT
TRBD2	TRBJ2-7	few	TRBV5-6	CASSSGTVTYEQYF	TGTGCCAGCAGCAGCGGGACGGTAACCTACGAGCAGTACTTC
TRBD2	TRBJ2-3	NA	TRBV3-1/TRBV3-2	CASSRSLAGRDTQYF	TGTGCCAGCAGCCGTAGTCTAGCGGGAAGAGATACGCAGTATTTT
NA	TRBJ2-3	NA	TRBV9	CASEAGTGDTDTQYF	TGTGCCAGCGAGGCCGGGACTGGCGACACAGATACGCAGTATTTT
NA	TRBJ1-3	few	TRBV4-3	CASSQDSWGLGNTIYF	TGCGCCAGCAGCCAAGATTCATGGGGCCTTGGAAACACCATATATTTT
NA	TRBJ2-4	once	TRBV28	CASQDRGLQYF	TGTGCCAGCCAAGACAGAGGACTTCAGTACTTC
NA	TRBJ1-3	NA	TRBV30	CAWSSTGSSGNTIYF	TGTGCCTGGAGTAGCACAGGCAGCTCTGGAAACACCATATATTTT
NA	TRBJ2-7	NA	TRBV24-1	CATSDSTGYEQYF	TGTGCCACCAGTGATTCAACAGGGTACGAGCAGTACTTC
NA	TRBJ1-4	NA	TRBV7-2	CASSLEGRGMRKLFF	TGTGCCAGCAGCTTAGAGGGCAGGGGCATGCGTAAACTGTTTTTT
NA	TRBJ2-3	few	TRBV4-1	CASSQGWGASTDTQYF	TGCGCCAGCAGCCAAGGGTGGGGCGCGTCCACAGATACGCAGTATTTT
TRBD2	TRBJ2-5	NA	TRBV4-2	CASSQDIGEGRQETQYF	TGTGCCAGCAGCCAAGACATCGGGGAGGGTAGGCAGGAGACCCAGTACTTC
NA	TRBJ2-1	NA	TRBV5-1	CASSPKEGRDEQFF	TGCGCCAGCAGCCCCAAAGAGGGTAGGGATGAGCAGTTCTTC